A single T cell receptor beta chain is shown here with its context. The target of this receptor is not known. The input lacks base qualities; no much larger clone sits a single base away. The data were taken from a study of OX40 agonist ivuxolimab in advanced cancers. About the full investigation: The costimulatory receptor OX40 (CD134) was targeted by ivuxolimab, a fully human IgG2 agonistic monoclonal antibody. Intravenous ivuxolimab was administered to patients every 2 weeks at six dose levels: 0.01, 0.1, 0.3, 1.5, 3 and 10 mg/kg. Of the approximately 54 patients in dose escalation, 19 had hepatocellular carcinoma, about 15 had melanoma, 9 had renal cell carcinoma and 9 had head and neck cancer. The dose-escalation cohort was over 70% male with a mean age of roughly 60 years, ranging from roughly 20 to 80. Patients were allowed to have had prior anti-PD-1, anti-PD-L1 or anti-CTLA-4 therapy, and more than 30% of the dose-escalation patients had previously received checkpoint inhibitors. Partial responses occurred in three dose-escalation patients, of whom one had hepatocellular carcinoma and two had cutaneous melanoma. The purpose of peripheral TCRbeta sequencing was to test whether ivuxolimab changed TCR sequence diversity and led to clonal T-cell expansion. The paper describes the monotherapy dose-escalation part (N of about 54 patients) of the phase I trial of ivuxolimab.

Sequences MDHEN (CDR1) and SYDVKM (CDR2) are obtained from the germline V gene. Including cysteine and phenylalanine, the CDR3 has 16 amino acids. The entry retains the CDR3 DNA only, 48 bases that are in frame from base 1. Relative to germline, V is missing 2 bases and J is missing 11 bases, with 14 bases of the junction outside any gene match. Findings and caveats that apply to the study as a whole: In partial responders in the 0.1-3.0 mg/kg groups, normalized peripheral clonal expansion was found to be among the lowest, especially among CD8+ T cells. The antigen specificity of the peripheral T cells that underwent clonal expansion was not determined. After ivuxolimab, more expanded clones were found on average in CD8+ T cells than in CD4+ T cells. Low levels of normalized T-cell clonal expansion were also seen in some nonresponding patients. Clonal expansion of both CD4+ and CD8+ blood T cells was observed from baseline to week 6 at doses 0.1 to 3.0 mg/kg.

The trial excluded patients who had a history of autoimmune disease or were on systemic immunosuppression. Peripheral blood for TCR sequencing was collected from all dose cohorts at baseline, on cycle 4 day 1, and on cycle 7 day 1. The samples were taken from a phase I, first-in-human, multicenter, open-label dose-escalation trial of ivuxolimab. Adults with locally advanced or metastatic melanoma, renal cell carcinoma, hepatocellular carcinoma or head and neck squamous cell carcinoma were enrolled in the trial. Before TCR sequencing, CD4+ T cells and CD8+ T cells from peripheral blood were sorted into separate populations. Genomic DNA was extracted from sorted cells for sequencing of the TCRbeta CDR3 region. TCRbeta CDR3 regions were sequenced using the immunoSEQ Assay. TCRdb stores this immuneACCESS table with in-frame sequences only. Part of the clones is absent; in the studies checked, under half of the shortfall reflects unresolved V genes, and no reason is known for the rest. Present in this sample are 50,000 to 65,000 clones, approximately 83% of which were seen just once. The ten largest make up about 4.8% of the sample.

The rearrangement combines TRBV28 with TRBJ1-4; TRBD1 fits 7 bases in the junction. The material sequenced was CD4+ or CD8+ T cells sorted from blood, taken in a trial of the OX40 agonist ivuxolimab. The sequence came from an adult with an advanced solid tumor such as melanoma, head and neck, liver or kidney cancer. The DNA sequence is TGTGCCAGCAGTTTAAGACAGGGTGGGAGGGTCACGAAACTGTTTTTT. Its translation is CASSLRQGGRVTKLFF.